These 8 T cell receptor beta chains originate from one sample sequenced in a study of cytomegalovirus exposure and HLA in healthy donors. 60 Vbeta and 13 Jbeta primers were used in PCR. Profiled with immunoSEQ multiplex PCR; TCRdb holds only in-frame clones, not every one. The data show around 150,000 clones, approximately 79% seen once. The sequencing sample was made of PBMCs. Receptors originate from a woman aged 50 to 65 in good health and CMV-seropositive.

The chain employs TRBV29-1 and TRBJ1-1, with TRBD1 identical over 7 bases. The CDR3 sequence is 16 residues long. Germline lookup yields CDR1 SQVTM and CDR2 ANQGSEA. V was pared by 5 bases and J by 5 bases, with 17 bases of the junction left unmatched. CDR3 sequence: CSVNEQGLPTRTEAFF. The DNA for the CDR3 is TGCAGCGTTAACGAACAGGGGCTTCCGACTAGAACTGAAGCTTTCTTT. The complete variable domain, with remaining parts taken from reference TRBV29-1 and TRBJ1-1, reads SAVISQKPSRDICQRGTSLTIQCQVDSQVTMMFWYRQQPGQSLTLIATANQGSEATYESGFVIDKFPISRPNLTFSTLTVSNMSPEDSSIYLCSVNEQGLPTRTEAFFGQGTRLTVV.

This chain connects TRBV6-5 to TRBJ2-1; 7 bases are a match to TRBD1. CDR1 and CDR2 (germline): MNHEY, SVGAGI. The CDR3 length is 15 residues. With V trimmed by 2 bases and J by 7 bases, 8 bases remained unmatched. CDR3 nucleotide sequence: TGTGCCAGCAGTTACACCCCCGTACAGGGGAATGAGCAGTTCTTC. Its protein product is CASSYTPVQGNEQFF.

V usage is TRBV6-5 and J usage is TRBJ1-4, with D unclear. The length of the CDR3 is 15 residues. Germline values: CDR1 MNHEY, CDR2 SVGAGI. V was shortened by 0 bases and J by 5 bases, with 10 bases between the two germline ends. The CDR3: CASSYSGPSNEKLFF. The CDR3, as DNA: TGTGCCAGCAGTTACTCTGGGCCTTCCAATGAAAAACTGTTTTTT.

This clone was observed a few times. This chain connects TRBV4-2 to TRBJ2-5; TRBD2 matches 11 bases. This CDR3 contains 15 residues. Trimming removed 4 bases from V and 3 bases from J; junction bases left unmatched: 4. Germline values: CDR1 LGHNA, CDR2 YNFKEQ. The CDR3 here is CASSRSTSGEETQYF. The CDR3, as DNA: TGTGCCAGCAGCCGGTCGACTAGCGGGGAAGAGACCCAGTACTTC.

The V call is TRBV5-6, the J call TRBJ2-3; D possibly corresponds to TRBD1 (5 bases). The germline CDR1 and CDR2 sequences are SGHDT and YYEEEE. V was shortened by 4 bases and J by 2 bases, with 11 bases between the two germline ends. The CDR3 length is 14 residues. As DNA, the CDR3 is TGTGCCAGCAGCGAAGGGGTGTACACAGATACGCAGTATTTT. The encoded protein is CASSEGVYTDTQYF.

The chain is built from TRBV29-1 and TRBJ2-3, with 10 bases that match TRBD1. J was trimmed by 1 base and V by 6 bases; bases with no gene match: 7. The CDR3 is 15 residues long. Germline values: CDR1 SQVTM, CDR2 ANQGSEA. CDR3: CSVATGTGGTDTQYF. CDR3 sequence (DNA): TGCAGCGTCGCAACCGGGACAGGGGGCACAGATACGCAGTATTTT.

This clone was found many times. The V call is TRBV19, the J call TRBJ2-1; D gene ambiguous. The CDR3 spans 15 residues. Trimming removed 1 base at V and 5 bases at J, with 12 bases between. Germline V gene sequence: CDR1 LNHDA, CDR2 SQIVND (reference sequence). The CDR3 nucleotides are TGTGCCAGTAGTATAGGCCCCCTAGAGCACAATGAGCAGTTCTTC. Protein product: CASSIGPLEHNEQFF.

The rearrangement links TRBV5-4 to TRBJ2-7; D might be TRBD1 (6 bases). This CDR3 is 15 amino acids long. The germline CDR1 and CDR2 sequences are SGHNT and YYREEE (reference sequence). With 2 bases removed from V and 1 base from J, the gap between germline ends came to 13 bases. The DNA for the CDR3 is TGTGCCAGCAGCTTTCTTCCACAGGGATCCTACGAGCAGTACTTC. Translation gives CASSFLPQGSYEQYF.